A selection of T cell receptor beta chains follows, all from one sample in a study of technical replicates of blood from a few donors. The table came from immunoSEQ multiplex PCR; TCRdb's copy has only in-frame clones and leaves some out. Of more than 65,000 clones in the sample, nearly 95% were seen once. The sequencing sample was made of T cells isolated from PBMCs. The receptors shown here come from a human donor in good health. The CDR3 runs from the conserved cysteine through the conserved F or W. Each record gives: J gene, V gene, clone size, D gene, CDR3 protein, CDR3 DNA. D genes are given only for firm matches. Expanded clones are given a class, and other clones once, few, many or no size at all.

>TRBJ1-4|TRBV5-1|-|-
CASSLDSYEKLFF
TGCGCCAGCAGCTTGGACAGTTACGAAAAACTGTTTTTT
>TRBJ2-7|TRBV7-9|-|TRBD1
CASSLDRGEQYF
TGTGCCAGCAGCTTAGACAGGGGCGAGCAGTACTTC
>TRBJ1-4|TRBV5-6|-|TRBD1
CASSPDRGNLNEKLFF
TGTGCCAGCAGCCCGGACAGGGGGAACCTTAATGAAAAACTGTTTTTT
>TRBJ2-1|TRBV6-5|-|-
CASAGDPRNEQFF
TGTGCCAGCGCAGGGGACCCACGGAATGAGCAGTTCTTC
>TRBJ2-7|TRBV11-3|-|TRBD2
CASSLAGGSYEQYF
TGTGCCAGCAGCCTAGCGGGGGGTAGCTACGAGCAGTACTTC
>TRBJ2-3|TRBV5-4|-|TRBD2
CASSFKRESGDTQYF
TGTGCCAGCAGCTTTAAGCGGGAGAGTGGAGATACGCAGTATTTT
>TRBJ1-3|TRBV5-1|-|-
CASSPIQGIGNTIYF
TGCGCCAGCAGCCCCATTCAGGGAATTGGAAACACCATATATTTT
>TRBJ2-1|TRBV14|-|TRBD1
CASSQQGQGWTSSYNEQFF
TGTGCCAGCAGCCAACAGGGACAGGGTTGGACCAGCTCCTACAATGAGCAGTTCTTC
>TRBJ1-2|TRBV18|-|TRBD1
CASSPPGTGGYGYTF
TGTGCCAGCTCACCACCTGGAACAGGGGGTTATGGCTACACCTTC
>TRBJ2-7|TRBV11-2|-|-
CASSPPFWQGYEQYF
TGTGCCAGCAGCCCGCCCTTTTGGCAGGGGTACGAGCAGTACTTC
>TRBJ1-2|TRBV7-2|-|TRBD1
CASSSPGTGYGYTF
TGTGCCAGCAGTTCCCCCGGGACAGGCTATGGCTACACCTTC
>TRBJ2-1|TRBV28|-|TRBD1
CASSPFGQGYGNEQFF
TGTGCCAGCAGTCCTTTCGGACAGGGGTATGGTAATGAGCAGTTCTTC
>TRBJ2-1|TRBV19|-|TRBD1
CASSDPGQVHEQFF
TGTGCCAGTTCAGACCCGGGACAGGTCCATGAGCAGTTCTTC
>TRBJ2-1|TRBV5-1|-|TRBD2
CASRPTSGRRDEQFF
TGCGCCAGCAGACCGACTAGCGGGAGGCGGGATGAGCAGTTCTTC
>TRBJ1-1|TRBV7-9|-|-
CASSARGSTEAFF
TGTGCCAGCAGCGCAAGGGGGAGCACTGAAGCTTTCTTT
>TRBJ1-1|TRBV7-9|-|TRBD1
CASSPTGGDTEAFF
TGTGCCAGCAGCCCGACAGGGGGAGACACTGAAGCTTTCTTT
>TRBJ1-1|TRBV29-1|-|-
CSVYWRSEAFF
TGCAGCGTTTATTGGCGGTCTGAAGCTTTCTTT
>TRBJ2-7|TRBV13|-|-
CASSLAGIVYEQYF
TGTGCCAGCAGCTTAGCGGGTATAGTATACGAGCAGTACTTC
>TRBJ2-7|TRBV7-9|-|TRBD1
CASSERGGYSYEQYF
TGTGCCAGCAGCGAGAGAGGGGGCTACTCCTACGAGCAGTACTTC
>TRBJ2-2|TRBV5-1|-|TRBD2
CASSLLAGVNTGELFF
TGCGCCAGCAGCTTATTGGCGGGAGTGAACACCGGGGAGCTGTTTTTT
>TRBJ2-1|TRBV5-1|-|-
CASSFAAGGYNEQFF
TGCGCCAGCAGCTTTGCAGCAGGTGGCTACAATGAGCAGTTCTTC
>TRBJ1-1|TRBV7-9|-|TRBD1
CASSLDPGQGGTEAFF
TGTGCCAGCAGCTTAGACCCTGGACAGGGAGGCACTGAAGCTTTCTTT
>TRBJ1-1|TRBV5-6|-|-
CASSYGNEAFF
TGTGCCAGCAGCTACGGGAATGAAGCTTTCTTT
>TRBJ2-7|TRBV4-1|-|-
CASSQTHLDSYEQYF
TGCGCCAGCAGCCAGACTCATTTAGACAGCTACGAGCAGTACTTC
>TRBJ2-2|TRBV27|once|TRBD1
CASSWGQDTGELFF
TGTGCCAGCAGCTGGGGACAGGACACCGGGGAGCTGTTTTTT
>TRBJ1-5|TRBV7-9|-|-
CASSPPGTIQPQHF
TGTGCCAGCAGCCCACCCGGGACTATCCAGCCCCAGCATTTT
>TRBJ1-1|TRBV19|-|-
CASSISGVRTEAFF
TGTGCCAGTAGTATCTCCGGGGTTCGGACTGAAGCTTTCTTT
>TRBJ2-7|TRBV7-9|-|-
CASGTSYEQYF
TGTGCCAGTGGCACCTCCTACGAGCAGTACTTC
>TRBJ2-1|TRBV5-4|-|-
CASSLGTTSYNEQFF
TGTGCCAGCAGCTTGGGGACTACGAGCTACAATGAGCAGTTCTTC
>TRBJ2-3|TRBV28|-|-
CASTHTTFQYRDTQYF
TGTGCCAGCACCCATACGACATTTCAGTACCGAGATACGCAGTATTTT
>TRBJ2-5|TRBV7-6|once|-
CASSPEEGGLTQYF
TGTGCCAGCAGCCCCGAGGAGGGGGGGTTGACCCAGTACTTC
>TRBJ2-7|TRBV11-2|-|TRBD1
CASSLVGDSYEQYF
TGTGCCAGCAGCTTAGTGGGGGACAGCTACGAGCAGTACTTC
>TRBJ2-1|TRBV7-2|-|TRBD2
CASSLGLAVYNEQFF
TGTGCCAGCAGCTTGGGTCTAGCGGTCTACAATGAGCAGTTCTTC
>TRBJ1-4|TRBV2|-|-
CASSEGSFVSPNEKLFF
TGTGCCAGCAGTGAAGGTAGTTTTGTAAGTCCTAATGAAAAACTGTTTTTT
>TRBJ2-7|TRBV28|-|-
CASSFGGSYEQYF
TGTGCCAGCAGTTTCGGGGGATCCTACGAGCAGTACTTC
>TRBJ1-1|TRBV27|-|TRBD1
CASSLWGTGGTEAFF
TGTGCCAGCAGTTTATGGGGGACAGGGGGCACTGAAGCTTTCTTT
>TRBJ1-4|TRBV5-1|-|-
CASSLVAGAEKLFF
TGCGCCAGCAGCTTGGTTGCGGGGGCGGAAAAACTGTTTTTT
>TRBJ1-1|TRBV28|-|TRBD1
CASSLGQQNTEAFF
TGTGCCAGCAGTTTGGGACAGCAGAACACTGAAGCTTTCTTT
>TRBJ2-6|TRBV7-3|-|-
CASSPFLGTALMGANVLTF
TGTGCCAGCAGCCCATTCCTCGGGACTGCCCTAATGGGGGCCAACGTCCTGACTTTC
>TRBJ2-1|TRBV6-5|-|-
CASSYLLSSDEQFF
TGTGCCAGCAGTTACCTTCTTAGCAGCGATGAGCAGTTCTTC
>TRBJ2-7|TRBV19|-|-
CASSSTDSSYEQYF
TGTGCCAGTAGTAGCACGGACAGCTCCTACGAGCAGTACTTC
>TRBJ1-2|TRBV27|-|-
CASSPTGTNYGYTF
TGTGCCAGCAGCCCTACAGGGACCAACTATGGCTACACCTTC
>TRBJ2-7|TRBV9|-|-
CASSPGREQYF
TGTGCCAGCAGCCCTGGGAGGGAGCAGTACTTC
>TRBJ2-2|TRBV6-6|once|TRBD1
CASSPRGQGTGELFF
TGTGCCAGCAGTCCCCGTGGACAGGGAACCGGGGAGCTGTTTTTT
>TRBJ2-7|TRBV28|-|-
CASSLAGRGIYEQYF
TGTGCCAGCAGTTTAGCGGGCCGGGGGATTTACGAGCAGTACTTC